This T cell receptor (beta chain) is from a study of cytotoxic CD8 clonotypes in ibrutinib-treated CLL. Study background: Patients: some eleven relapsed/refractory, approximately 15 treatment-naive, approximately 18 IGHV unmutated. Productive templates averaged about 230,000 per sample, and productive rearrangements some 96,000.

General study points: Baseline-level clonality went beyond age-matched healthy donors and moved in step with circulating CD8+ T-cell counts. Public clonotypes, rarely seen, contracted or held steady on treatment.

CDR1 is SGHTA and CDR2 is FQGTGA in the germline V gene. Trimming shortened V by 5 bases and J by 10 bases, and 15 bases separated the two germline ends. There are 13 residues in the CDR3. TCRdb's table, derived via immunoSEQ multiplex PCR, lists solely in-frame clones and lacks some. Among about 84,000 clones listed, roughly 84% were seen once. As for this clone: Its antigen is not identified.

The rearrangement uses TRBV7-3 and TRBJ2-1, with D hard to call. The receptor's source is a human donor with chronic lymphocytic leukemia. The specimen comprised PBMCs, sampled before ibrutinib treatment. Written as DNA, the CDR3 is TGTGCCAGCAGCGACCATCTAGGTGGGGAGCAGTTCTTC. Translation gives CASSDHLGGEQFF.